Below are 20 T cell receptor beta chains sequenced from a single sample in a study of blood T cell repertoires in COVID-19. Clones were read by immunoSEQ multiplex PCR, and TCRdb kept only the in-frame ones, dropping some. The sample contains about 180,000 clones, roughly 82% of which appear only once. The sample taken for sequencing was PBMCs or T cells enriched from blood (not recorded which). The receptor set was obtained from a woman in her twenties or thirties who had recovered from COVID-19.

The chain is built from TRBV6-6 and TRBJ1-5; 8 nucleotides line up with TRBD1. This CDR3 has 15 amino acids. V was clipped by 5 bases and J by 3 bases; unmatched bases: 6. Germline V gives CDR1 MNHNY, CDR2 SVGAGI (reference sequence). The CDR3 reads CASSPDRGHNQPQHF. As DNA, the CDR3 is TGTGCCAGCAGTCCCGACAGGGGACACAATCAGCCCCAGCATTTT.

J is TRBJ2-7 and V is TRBV28; the D gene is possibly TRBD2 (5 bases). Trimming pared 3 bases from V and 5 bases from J, leaving 8 bases between. The CDR3 has 12 residues. CDR1 and CDR2 (germline): MDHEN, SYDVKM. The CDR3 here is CASSFTGNEQYF. The CDR3 DNA reads TGTGCCAGCAGTTTCACGGGGAACGAGCAGTACTTC.

CDR3: CASSPDTQQFF. The CDR3 coding sequence is TGTGCCAGCAGTCCCGACACCCAGCAGTTCTTC. The chain combines TRBV6-5 with TRBJ2-1; no clear D. Trimming removed 5 bases from V and 11 bases from J, with 10 bases in between. This CDR3 region has 11 residues. Germline V gene data show CDR1 as MNHEY and CDR2 as SVGAGI.

The chain uses TRBV6-5 and TRBJ1-3; D unresolved. Germline V gene sequence: CDR1 MNHEY, CDR2 SVGAGI. The CDR3 consists of 15 residues. Trimming pared 0 bases from V and 4 bases from J, leaving 10 bases between. The CDR3 loop is CASSYSRTQGNTIYF. Written as DNA, the CDR3 is TGTGCCAGCAGTTACTCGCGCACACAGGGAAACACCATATATTTT.

V usage is TRBV3-1 (or the pseudogene TRBV3-2) and J usage is TRBJ2-1, with 10 positions matching TRBD2. Germline V gene sequence: CDR1 LGHDT, CDR2 YNNKEL (reference sequence). The CDR3 spans 18 residues. Losses at the gene ends were 4 bases for V and 3 bases for J; bases not matched to a gene: 12. This CDR3 is CASSPPFGLAEYYNEQFF. In DNA, the CDR3 is TGTGCCAGCAGCCCGCCCTTTGGACTAGCGGAGTACTACAATGAGCAGTTCTTC.

The chain employs TRBV7-9 and TRBJ1-1, with D tentatively TRBD1 (5 bases). V lost 6 bases, J lost 3 bases, and 17 bases lay in between. The CDR3 has 15 amino acids. The germline V gene encodes CDR1 SEHNR and CDR2 FQNEAQ (reference sequence). The CDR3 reads CASSPVSGWHTEAFF. As DNA, the CDR3 is TGTGCCAGCAGTCCGGTCTCAGGGTGGCACACTGAAGCTTTCTTT.

This clone came up once. The chain combines TRBV15 with TRBJ1-5; 9 bases align to TRBD1. The V segment lost 6 bases and the J segment 6 bases; nucleotides outside the gene matches: 6. CDR1 is LNHNV, CDR2 YYDKDF, per germline (reference sequence). The CDR3 consists of 14 residues. The DNA of the CDR3 is TGTGCCACCAGTACAGGGGGCGCAAGTCAGCCCCAGCATTTT. Protein: CATSTGGASQPQHF.

This clone was seen a handful of times. This chain's CDR3 is CARPLQWASGNTIYF. CDR3 in DNA: TGTGCCAGGCCCCTCCAATGGGCCTCTGGAAACACCATATATTTT. The chain employs TRBV7-2 and TRBJ1-3; D call uncertain. Looked up from germline, CDR1 is SGHTA and CDR2 is FQGNSA. CDR3 size: 15 residues. Between the trimmed V and J ends, which lost 9 bases and 0 bases, there was a span of 15 bases.

This chain uses TRBV6-1 with TRBJ2-7; TRBD1 aligns across 8 bases. The germline gives CDR1 MNHNS, CDR2 SASEGT. The ends lost 1 base at V and 5 bases at J; junction bases unmatched: 7. CDR3 length equals 15 residues. The CDR3 DNA reads TGTGCCAGCAGTGAAGTTGGACAGGGTTCCCACGAGCAGTACTTC. This encodes CASSEVGQGSHEQYF.

The CDR3 loop reads CASSYRTGATGAFF. The CDR3 bases are TGTGCCAGTAGTTACAGGACAGGGGCAACGGGAGCTTTCTTT. The gene calls are TRBV19 and TRBJ1-1, with TRBD1 matching over 9 bases. The ends lost 5 bases at V and 10 bases at J; junction bases unmatched: 11. Germline assignment: CDR1 LNHDA and CDR2 SQIVND (reference sequence). The CDR3 has 14 residues.

The V call is TRBV7-2, the J call TRBJ2-3; 9 nucleotides match TRBD2. Germline V gene data show CDR1 as SGHTA and CDR2 as FQGNSA. V dropped 7 bases and J dropped 2; count of bases not matched to a gene: 10. The CDR3 totals 16 residues. The CDR3 DNA reads as TGTGCCAGCATCAAGACTAGCGGAAGACTCACAGATACGCAGTATTTT. Residues: CASIKTSGRLTDTQYF.

The V gene is TRBV27, the J gene TRBJ2-7; 9 nucleotides match TRBD1. J lost 3 bases, V lost 5 bases, and 8 bases had no gene match. The CDR3 loop spans 15 amino acids. Germline V CDR1 and CDR2: MNHEY, SMNVEV (reference sequence). The CDR3 protein is CASSPAGTGNYEQYF. CDR3 DNA sequence: TGTGCCAGCAGTCCTGCCGGGACAGGGAACTACGAGCAGTACTTC.

The chain links TRBV6-5 to TRBJ2-7; D is possibly TRBD1 (5 bases). V gave up 7 bases and J gave up 6 bases, with 19 bases separating them. Germline V gene data show CDR1 as MNHEY and CDR2 as SVGAGI. The CDR3 length is 14 residues. The CDR3 DNA follows: TGTGCCAGCACCCGTGGGATAGGGGTATTCGAGCAGTACTTC. The encoded protein is CASTRGIGVFEQYF.

Points on this clone: One end of the junction fails to match germline, which may point to a read error. The V and J genes are TRBV11-3 and TRBJ2-7, with D unclear. This CDR3 is built from 15 residues. The germline gives CDR1 SGHNT, CDR2 YENEEA. CDR3: CASSLDRGSSNEQYF. In nucleotides, the CDR3 is TGTGCCAGCAGCTTAGATCGCGGCAGCTCCAACGAGCAGTACTTC.

The V gene is TRBV9, the J gene TRBJ2-1, with D unclear. This CDR3 has 12 amino acids. The V end lost 4 bases, the J end lost 7 bases, and 9 bases lay between the germline ends. Germline V gene lookup returns CDR1 SGDLS and CDR2 YYNGEE. The chain's CDR3 is CASSQAGNEQFF. Here the CDR3 DNA reads TGTGCCAGCAGCCAGGCTGGGAATGAGCAGTTCTTC.

The gene calls are TRBV7-9 and TRBJ2-7; tentative D call: TRBD1 (5 bases). The CDR3 has 14 residues. Trimming took 5 bases from V and 1 from J, leaving 12 bases between them. The germline V gene encodes CDR1 SEHNR and CDR2 FQNEAQ (reference sequence). CDR3 in amino acids: CASSTDDRSYEQYF. CDR3 in DNA: TGTGCCAGCAGCACAGACGACAGATCCTACGAGCAGTACTTC.

This clone was observed once. This chain uses TRBV15 with TRBJ2-1; D may be TRBD1 (6 bases). Germline loops: CDR1 LNHNV, CDR2 YYDKDF (reference sequence). CDR3 length equals 15 residues. V gave up 0 bases and J gave up 10 bases, with 16 bases separating them. CDR3 amino acids: CATSRDPGLQGEQFF. CDR3 DNA sequence: TGTGCCACCAGCAGAGATCCAGGGCTCCAGGGGGAGCAGTTCTTC.

The chain couples TRBV20-1 to TRBJ2-1; no clear D. There are 11 residues in the CDR3. Trimming cost V 6 bases and J 5 bases, with 8 bases left between them. From germline, CDR1 is DFQATT and CDR2 SNEGSKA (reference sequence). The CDR3 region is CSALEHNEQFF. As DNA, the CDR3 is TGCAGTGCATTAGAGCACAATGAGCAGTTCTTC.

The sample holds a few counts of this clone. The CDR3 DNA reads as TGTGCCAGCAGCTTAAACGGCCCAGGGGGCTACGAGCAGTACTTC. Translated, it gives CASSLNGPGGYEQYF. The chain employs TRBV11-2 and TRBJ2-7, with 7 nucleotides matching TRBD1. There are 15 residues in the CDR3. Trimming at V came to 2 bases and at J to 3 bases, leaving 7 bases not matched to a gene. Germline-derived CDR1 and CDR2 are SGHAT and FQNNGV.

This rearrangement joins TRBV2 to TRBJ2-2, with D perhaps TRBD2 (5 bases). There are 13 residues in the CDR3. Germline V gene data show CDR1 as SNHLY and CDR2 as FYNNEI. Trimming shortened V by 6 bases and J by 5 bases, and 10 bases separated the two germline ends. The CDR3 DNA reads as TGTGCCAGCAGCGGGGATTGGACCGGGGAGCTGTTTTTT. This sequence encodes CASSGDWTGELFF.